In its sample, the clone carrying this T cell receptor beta chain was seen once. J lost 2 bases, V lost 3 bases, and 5 bases had no gene match. Germline V gene data show CDR1 as SGDLS and CDR2 as YYNGEE. CDR3 size: 14 residues. This sample is drawn from a study of blood T cell repertoires in COVID-19. Some clones are missing from TCRdb's copy, which holds only in-frame ones; the method was immunoSEQ multiplex PCR. The repertoire holds 110,000 to 150,000 clones, with over 70% as singletons. The sample was peripheral blood. The chain carries TRBV9 and TRBJ2-7, with 7 nucleotides matching TRBD1. The sequence was obtained from a woman aged 45-65 years with acute or convalescent COVID-19. CDR3 nucleotide sequence: TGTGCCAGCAGCGCTGGACAGGAGGCCTACGAGCAGTACTTC. It codes for CASSAGQEAYEQYF.